The 29 T cell receptor beta chains given below trace back to one sample, sequenced in a study of T cell responses to AZD1222 COVID-19 vaccine. Some clones are missing from TCRdb's copy, which holds only in-frame ones; the method was immunoSEQ multiplex PCR. This sample has some 97,000 clones, with 85% to 90% found just once. The sequences come from peripheral blood, collected on day 0 of AZD1222 vaccination. Every receptor here comes from an adult in good health.

V usage is TRBV3-1 (or the pseudogene TRBV3-2) and J usage is TRBJ1-5; D is unresolved. The CDR3 has 13 residues. V lost 4 bases and J 4 bases, leaving 8 bases between the germline ends. Per germline, CDR1 LGHDT and CDR2 YNNKEL (reference sequence). The CDR3 DNA sequence: TGTGCCAGCAGCCCCGGTGCTAATCAGCCCCAGCATTTT. Its protein is CASSPGANQPQHF.

This clone was detected once. In DNA form, the CDR3 reads TGCGCCAGCAGCCTGGGGGCCGAGAACACTGAAGCTTTCTTT. Translation: CASSLGAENTEAFF. The rearrangement links TRBV4-1 to TRBJ1-1; D possibly corresponds to TRBD1 (6 bases). The CDR3 extends over 14 amino acids. Germline loops: CDR1 MGHRA, CDR2 YSYEKL. V gave up 4 bases and J gave up 1 base, with 10 bases separating them.

As regards this clone: In the same sample, other DNA sequences code for this CDR3. This chain connects TRBV18 to TRBJ1-1, with a weak D call TRBD1 (5 bases). CDR1 is KGHSH, CDR2 LQKENI, per germline. CDR3 size: 13 residues. Trimming left V 2 bases short and J 1 base short, with 5 bases between. The CDR3 loop is CASSPGTNTEAFF. Here the CDR3 DNA reads TGTGCCAGCTCACCAGGGACGAACACTGAAGCTTTCTTT.

A remark on this clone: Germline is not matched at one junction end, which may reflect a read error. Additional DNA sequences in this sample encode the identical CDR3. The chain recombines TRBV9 with TRBJ1-2; D is unresolved. CDR3 length: 12 amino acids. The germline V gene has CDR1 SGDLS and CDR2 YYNGEE. The DNA of the CDR3 is TGTGCCAGCAGCGCCGATAACTATGGCTACACCTTT. The encoded protein is CASSADNYGYTF.

The chain recombines TRBV7-9 with TRBJ2-1; D is ambiguous. The germline V gene encodes CDR1 SEHNR and CDR2 FQNEAQ (reference sequence). The CDR3 consists of 13 residues. Between the trimmed V and J ends, which lost 8 bases and 8 bases, there was a span of 16 bases. In nucleotides, the CDR3 is TGTGCCAGCTCCTCCCTAGGGATCGATGAGCAGTTCTTC. Its translation is CASSSLGIDEQFF.

The rearrangement joins TRBV29-1 to TRBJ1-1; no clear D gene. Trimming pared 5 bases from V and 3 bases from J, leaving 10 bases between. Germline V gene lookup returns CDR1 SQVTM and CDR2 ANQGSEA. The CDR3 is 12 amino acids. CDR3 amino acids: CSVYGKDTEAFF. The CDR3 bases are TGCAGCGTTTACGGAAAAGACACTGAAGCTTTCTTT.

V and J are TRBV5-1 and TRBJ2-7; D gene uncertain. V was cut by 2 bases and J by 7 bases, with 13 bases left in between. Germline CDR1 reads SGHRS; CDR2 reads YFSETQ. The CDR3 covers 13 residues. The CDR3: CASSLPLAGEQYF. CDR3 nucleotide sequence: TGCGCCAGCAGCTTACCCCTGGCTGGGGAGCAGTACTTC.

V usage is TRBV2 and J usage is TRBJ2-3; 11 bases match TRBD2. This CDR3 has 17 amino acids. Trimming took 2 bases from V and 4 from J; bases not matched to a gene: 8. Germline CDR1 is SNHLY and CDR2 is FYNNEI. DNA of the CDR3: TGTGCCAGCAGTGAAACTAGCGGGGGCCGTAGCGCAGATACGCAGTATTTT. This gives the protein CASSETSGGRSADTQYF.

The chain uses TRBV4-1 and TRBJ2-2; TRBD2 is a possible D gene (6 bases). The ends were cut back, 6 bases at V and 7 bases at J, with 12 bases in the middle. This CDR3 spans 13 amino acids. CDR1 is MGHRA, CDR2 YSYEKL, per germline. DNA of the CDR3: TGCGCCAGCAGAGCGCGGGGAGGCGGGGAGCTGTTTTTT. It is translated as CASRARGGGELFF.

The chain recombines TRBV5-4 with TRBJ1-2; D is undetermined. Trimming pared 5 bases from V and 5 bases from J, leaving 10 bases between. CDR1 is SGHNT and CDR2 is YYREEE in the germline V gene (reference sequence). This CDR3 comprises 12 residues. CDR3 region: CASSFPGYGYTF. DNA for the CDR3: TGTGCCAGCAGTTTCCCCGGGTATGGCTACACCTTC.

The CDR3 DNA is TGTGCCAGCAGCTTTGCAGCGGGGGGGCCTAATGAGCAGTTCTTC. It encodes CASSFAAGGPNEQFF. The chain links TRBV11-2 to TRBJ2-1; TRBD2 matches 10 bases. The V and J ends lost 3 bases and 7 bases, in that order; junction bases with no gene match: 6. The CDR3 runs 15 residues. Germline V gene lookup returns CDR1 SGHAT and CDR2 FQNNGV.

Points on this clone: The identical CDR3 is also encoded by other nucleotide sequences in the sample. The V gene is TRBV5-6, the J gene TRBJ1-2, with D possibly being TRBD1 (5 bases). Trimming shortened V by 0 bases and J by 4 bases, and 7 bases separated the two germline ends. This CDR3 is 13 amino acids long. The germline V gene encodes CDR1 SGHDT and CDR2 YYEEEE. In nucleotides, the CDR3 is TGTGCCAGCAGCTTGGGTAGGGGCTATGGCTACACCTTC. Protein sequence: CASSLGRGYGYTF.

The chain couples TRBV14 to TRBJ2-2; 12 positions agree with TRBD1. The CDR3 has 16 amino acids. V gave up 4 bases and J gave up 5 bases; unmatched junction bases: 5. CDR1 SGHDN and CDR2 FVKESK come from the germline V gene. CDR3 nucleotide sequence: TGTGCCAGCAGCCTTCTGGGACAGGGGGCAACCGGGGAGCTGTTTTTT. Its protein product is CASSLLGQGATGELFF.

This clone was picked up many times. The chain couples TRBV7-9 to TRBJ2-3; D remains ambiguous. There are 13 residues in the CDR3. The V gene lost 3 bases and the J gene lost 2 bases, with 6 bases spanning the gap. Germline loops: CDR1 SEHNR, CDR2 FQNEAQ (reference sequence). The CDR3, as DNA: TGTGCCAGCAGCTTCTCGATCACAGATACGCAGTATTTT. Residues: CASSFSITDTQYF.

The chain has TRBV19 and TRBJ1-1; maybe TRBD1 (5 bases). The CDR3 length is 16 residues. The germline V gene encodes CDR1 LNHDA and CDR2 SQIVND (reference sequence). V was clipped by 4 bases and J by 1 base, with 16 bases between them. In nucleotides, the CDR3 is TGTGCCAGTAGTACCCAGTCGGGCAGGGCGAACACTGAAGCTTTCTTT. This translates into CASSTQSGRANTEAFF.

This clone has only one observation. The rearrangement uses TRBV2 and TRBJ2-1; maybe TRBD2 (5 bases). Germline V lookup: CDR1 SNHLY, CDR2 FYNNEI. The CDR3 is made up of 12 amino acids. V shed 6 bases and J shed 7 bases, with 10 bases lying between them. The CDR3 loop reads CASRDFGNEQFF. The CDR3 DNA is TGTGCCAGCAGGGACTTCGGGAATGAGCAGTTCTTC.

The rearrangement joins TRBV18 to TRBJ2-7, with D tentatively TRBD2 (5 bases). CDR3 length: 14 amino acids. Trimming took 0 bases from V and 3 from J, leaving 9 bases between them. CDR1 and CDR2 from the germline V gene are KGHSH and LQKENI. CDR3 region: CASSPPGGRYEQYF. CDR3 nucleotides: TGTGCCAGCTCACCACCGGGCGGGCGCTACGAGCAGTACTTC.

The chain joins TRBV28 to TRBJ2-5; D unresolved. There are 13 residues in the CDR3. V was clipped by 3 bases and J by 7 bases, with 12 bases between them. In germline, CDR1 is MDHEN, CDR2 SYDVKM. This chain's CDR3 is CASSFRRRGTQYF. The CDR3 region has the DNA TGTGCCAGCAGTTTTCGACGGAGAGGGACCCAGTACTTC.

This clone appeared once. This chain joins TRBV28 and TRBJ2-4; D call uncertain. Germline CDR1 is MDHEN and CDR2 is SYDVKM. V shed 3 bases and J shed 4 bases, with 10 bases lying between them. The CDR3 runs to 14 residues. Written as DNA, the CDR3 is TGTGCCAGCAGTTTCGCGCAGCCTAAAAACATTCAGTACTTC. It yields the protein CASSFAQPKNIQYF.

This clone was counted only a few times. The chain combines TRBV11-2 with TRBJ2-1; 7 nucleotides match TRBD2. V was pared by 0 bases and J by 7 bases, with 3 bases of the junction left unmatched. CDR1 and CDR2 (germline): SGHAT, FQNNGV. The CDR3 consists of 14 residues. In DNA form, the CDR3 reads TGTGCCAGCAGCTTAGATTGGGAGGGGAATGAGCAGTTCTTC. It encodes CASSLDWEGNEQFF.

The CDR3: CASQEAGNTEAFF. Written as DNA, the CDR3 is TGTGCCAGCCAGGAGGCAGGGAACACTGAAGCTTTCTTT. This chain connects TRBV2 to TRBJ1-1; D gene unclear. The CDR3 has 13 amino acids. The germline CDR1 and CDR2 sequences are SNHLY and FYNNEI. The V gene lost 8 bases and the J gene lost 1 base, with 11 bases spanning the gap.

The rearrangement uses TRBV5-6 and TRBJ1-2; 9 bases map to TRBD1. Unmatched junction bases numbered 17, after V lost 6 bases and J lost 5 bases. From germline, CDR1 is SGHDT and CDR2 YYEEEE. This CDR3 is 17 amino acids long. The CDR3 sequence: CASTTEEQGAEGYGYTF. CDR3 sequence (DNA): TGTGCCAGCACCACCGAAGAACAGGGGGCGGAAGGGTATGGCTACACCTTC.

This clone was observed a single time. V usage is TRBV5-5 and J usage is TRBJ1-1; tentative D call: TRBD1 (6 bases). Trimming cost V 2 bases and J 3 bases, with 14 bases left between them. The CDR3 is made up of 15 amino acids. The germline V gene has CDR1 SGHKS and CDR2 YYEKEE (reference sequence). In DNA, the CDR3 is TGTGCCAGCAGCTTCGGGGGCGCTTGGTACACTGAAGCTTTCTTT. It is translated as CASSFGGAWYTEAFF.

V gene TRBV5-6 combines with J gene TRBJ2-5; D is unresolved. Between the trimmed V and J ends, which lost 5 bases and 5 bases, there was a span of 7 bases. The germline gives CDR1 SGHDT, CDR2 YYEEEE. CDR3 length equals 11 residues. DNA for the CDR3: TGTGCCAGCAGTCATTCTGAGACCCAGTACTTC. Amino acid sequence: CASSHSETQYF.

The gene calls are TRBV11-3 and TRBJ1-2; a weak D match, TRBD1 (5 bases). This CDR3 comprises 12 residues. The germline CDR1 and CDR2 sequences are SGHNT and YENEEA. V shed 8 bases and J shed 8 bases, with 15 bases lying between them. CDR3 bases: TGTGCCAGCGGGCAGGGCAAGTTCGGCTACACCTTC. It specifies CASGQGKFGYTF.

This clone appeared a few times. The V call is TRBV5-1, the J call TRBJ1-2, with D hard to call. From germline, CDR1 is SGHRS and CDR2 YFSETQ. The CDR3 runs 13 residues. The ends were cut back, 1 base at V and 0 bases at J, with 4 bases in the middle. The CDR3 DNA follows: TGCGCCAGCAGCTTGACAGCTAACTATGGCTACACCTTC. Its protein is CASSLTANYGYTF.

The CDR3 sequence: CASSSIREHTGELFF. The CDR3 bases are TGTGCCAGCAGCTCTATTCGGGAGCACACCGGGGAGCTGTTTTTT. The V call is TRBV11-2, the J call TRBJ2-2, with a possible D match to TRBD2 (6 bases). The V end lost 4 bases, the J end lost 3 bases, and 12 bases lay between the germline ends. The CDR3 extends over 15 amino acids. Germline CDR1 SGHAT, CDR2 FQNNGV.

In its sample, this clone was seen once. This chain joins TRBV19 and TRBJ1-2; tentatively, D is TRBD1 (6 bases). Germline assignment: CDR1 LNHDA and CDR2 SQIVND (reference sequence). The CDR3 is 16 residues long. V lost 3 bases, J lost 7 bases, and 21 bases lay in between. CDR3 in amino acids: CASSMGGDLGAAGYTF. The CDR3 DNA is TGTGCCAGTAGTATGGGCGGGGATCTGGGGGCGGCTGGCTACACCTTC.

Remarks on this clone: The junction differs from germline at one of its ends, possibly a read error. The genes are TRBV12-3 or TRBV12-4 and TRBJ1-1; D call uncertain. This CDR3 contains 12 residues. CDR3: CASSLRDMYLIF. CDR3 DNA sequence: TGTGCCAGCAGTCTTAGAGACATGTACCTGATCTTT.